These 26 T cell receptor beta chains share one sample of origin, sequenced in a study of long-term antiretroviral therapy in people with HIV (dated 2022 in TCRdb). The immunoSEQ hsTCRB v3.0 assay was used at survey level resolution for TRB variable region sequencing. TCRdb re-hosts the immuneACCESS table, in-frame sequences only. Its copies lack some clones; in the studies checked, an unresolved V gene accounts for under half of them, and the cause for the rest is not known. This sample has 20,000 to 30,000 clones in its table, and around 86% of those were observed once. The ten biggest clones cover around 15% of the sample. The material was unsorted PBMCs, obtained at the start of antiretroviral therapy, before treatment. The receptors originated from a young woman with HIV.

The V and J genes are TRBV6-1 and TRBJ1-5; TRBD1 matches 9 bases. Per the germline V gene, CDR1 is MNHNS and CDR2 is SASEGT. J was trimmed by 6 bases and V by 4 bases; bases with no gene match: 7. This CDR3 has 15 amino acids. Here the CDR3 reads CASSARQGGGQPQHF. In DNA form, the CDR3 reads TGTGCCAGCAGTGCCCGACAGGGGGGAGGTCAGCCCCAGCATTTT.

J is TRBJ1-1 and V is TRBV28; D possibly corresponds to TRBD1 (5 bases). The CDR3 is 14 amino acids. Deletions cut 3 bases from V and 3 bases from J, with 11 bases between. Germline CDR1 and CDR2: MDHEN and SYDVKM. CDR3: CASSFPTDHTEAFF. The CDR3 DNA follows: TGTGCCAGCAGTTTCCCGACAGACCACACTGAAGCTTTCTTT.

This CDR3 is CATADMNTEAFF. DNA of the CDR3: TGTGCCACCGCAGACATGAACACTGAAGCTTTCTTT. J is TRBJ1-1 and V is TRBV11-1; D unresolved. CDR3 length equals 12 residues. The germline CDR1 and CDR2 sequences are SGHAT and FQDESV (reference sequence). V lost 10 bases to trimming and J lost 0 bases, with 9 bases between them.

The chain employs TRBV7-3 and TRBJ1-2, with D tentatively TRBD1 (5 bases). This CDR3 is 14 amino acids long. Trimming cost V 5 bases and J 4 bases, with 14 bases left between them. Germline values: CDR1 SGHTA, CDR2 FQGTGA. As DNA, the CDR3 is TGTGCCAGCAGCCCGGCGGGGACGAGCTATGGCTACACCTTC. Its protein is CASSPAGTSYGYTF. Drawing the rest from reference TRBV7-3 and TRBJ1-2, the complete variable domain is GAGVSQTPSNKVTEKGKYVELRCDPISGHTALYWYRQSLGQGPEFLIYFQGTGAADDSGLPNDRFFAVRPEGSVSTLKIQRTERGDSAVYLCASSPAGTSYGYTFGSGTRLTVV.

The chain joins TRBV7-3 to TRBJ2-1; 9 bases match TRBD2. The CDR3 has 15 residues. Germline V gene lookup returns CDR1 SGHTA and CDR2 FQGTGA. J gave up 8 bases and V 1 base, and 6 bases lay outside the gene matches. This CDR3 reads CASSLSGRAPDEQFF. The CDR3 DNA reads TGTGCCAGCAGCTTAAGCGGGAGGGCCCCCGATGAGCAGTTCTTC.

The chain joins TRBV19 to TRBJ2-7; D may correspond to TRBD1 or TRBD2 (6 bases each). The CDR3 length is 14 residues. Germline values: CDR1 LNHDA, CDR2 SQIVND (reference sequence). V was cut by 1 base and J by 5 bases, with 12 bases left in between. The CDR3 sequence is CASSIGGGINEQYF. The CDR3 coding sequence is TGTGCCAGTAGTATAGGAGGGGGGATCAACGAGCAGTACTTC.

The chain joins TRBV29-1 to TRBJ1-1, with D hard to call. The V gene lost 2 bases and the J gene lost 6 bases, with 7 bases spanning the gap. Per the germline V gene, CDR1 is SQVTM and CDR2 is ANQGSEA. This CDR3 is 11 amino acids long. The CDR3 sequence is CSVESSAEAFF. In DNA form, the CDR3 reads TGCAGCGTTGAATCCTCCGCTGAAGCTTTCTTT.

The J gene is TRBJ1-2, the V gene TRBV2; 8 nucleotides agree with TRBD1. CDR3 length: 12 amino acids. Trimming removed 6 bases from V and 8 bases from J; junction bases left unmatched: 5. CDR1 and CDR2 (germline): SNHLY, FYNNEI. The CDR3 coding sequence is TGTGCCAGCAGAAAGGACAGGGCCGGCTACACCTTC. This translates into CASRKDRAGYTF.

The chain joins TRBV5-4 to TRBJ2-2, with D hard to call. The CDR3 spans 13 residues. V dropped 1 base and J dropped 1 base, with 2 bases sitting between them. Germline CDR1 SGHNT, CDR2 YYREEE (reference sequence). The chain's CDR3 is CASSLMNTGELFF. CDR3 nucleotides: TGTGCCAGCAGCTTGATGAACACCGGGGAGCTGTTTTTT.

The chain carries TRBV15 and TRBJ1-3; a possible D gene is TRBD1 (6 bases). V dropped 1 base and J dropped 2 bases, with 12 bases sitting between them. The CDR3 spans 16 residues. Germline V gives CDR1 LNHNV, CDR2 YYDKDF (reference sequence). The DNA of the CDR3 is TGTGCCACCAGCAGAGTTGAGAGGGGGACTGGAAACACCATATATTTT. Protein product: CATSRVERGTGNTIYF. Variable domain in full (rest from reference TRBV15 and TRBJ1-3): DAMVIQNPRYQVTQFGKPVTLSCSQTLNHNVMYWYQQKSSQAPKLLFHYYDKDFNNEADTPDNFQSRRPNTSFCFLDIRSPGLGDTAMYLCATSRVERGTGNTIYFGEGSWLTVV.

The rearrangement joins TRBV14 to TRBJ1-2; D perhaps matches TRBD1 (5 bases). CDR1 SGHDN and CDR2 FVKESK come from the germline V gene. The length of the CDR3 is 16 residues. Trimming stripped 4 bases from V and 7 bases from J, with 22 bases between. This CDR3 reads CASSPYRGGFTSGYTF. The CDR3 DNA reads TGTGCCAGCAGCCCTTACCGGGGGGGGTTTACGAGTGGCTACACCTTC.

This clone was observed once. The V and J genes are TRBV6-5 and TRBJ1-4; D call uncertain. The CDR3 covers 15 residues. The germline V and J ends were trimmed by 6 bases and 0 bases, with 11 bases remaining between them. The germline V gene has CDR1 MNHEY and CDR2 SVGAGI. The CDR3 region has the DNA TGTGCCAGCAGCCCAGGAGGGCCAACTAATGAAAAACTGTTTTTT. It is translated as CASSPGGPTNEKLFF.

The table lists this clone with a count of one. The chain recombines TRBV30 with TRBJ1-5; 10 bases are shared with TRBD1. The germline gives CDR1 GTSNPN, CDR2 SVGIG (reference sequence). The V and J ends lost 1 base and 0 bases, in that order; junction bases with no gene match: 9. The CDR3 contains 18 residues. The CDR3 DNA reads as TGTGCCTGGAGTGCGGACAGGGGGGGGAAGGTTAGCAATCAGCCCCAGCATTTT. It is translated as CAWSADRGGKVSNQPQHF.

V usage is TRBV10-3 and J usage is TRBJ1-1; perhaps TRBD1 as D (5 bases). CDR1 ENHRY and CDR2 SYGVKD come from the germline V gene. The V end lost 5 bases, the J end lost 0 bases, and 13 bases lay between the germline ends. The CDR3 spans 15 residues. CDR3 loop: CAISRQTTLNTEAFF. Here the CDR3 DNA reads TGTGCCATCAGTCGACAGACGACCCTGAACACTGAAGCTTTCTTT.

The chain is built from TRBV6-6 and TRBJ1-1; D gene ambiguous. The germline V gene has CDR1 MNHNY and CDR2 SVGAGI (reference sequence). Trimming pared 5 bases from V and 0 bases from J, leaving 13 bases between. This CDR3 contains 15 residues. The CDR3 DNA is TGTGCCAGCAGTCATTTGGGGTACTTGAACACTGAAGCTTTCTTT. Translation: CASSHLGYLNTEAFF.

The gene calls are TRBV2 and TRBJ2-3, with TRBD2 as a possible D gene (5 bases). This CDR3 has 14 residues. Germline lookup yields CDR1 SNHLY and CDR2 FYNNEI. V lost 10 bases to trimming and J lost 3 bases, with 17 bases between them. The CDR3 region has the DNA TGTGCCAACAACGGTCGGGGTGCGACAGATACGCAGTATTTT. Translated: CANNGRGATDTQYF.

J is TRBJ1-1 and V is TRBV7-2; 8 bases agree with TRBD1. Trimming removed 1 base from V and 3 bases from J; junction bases left unmatched: 4. Germline V gene lookup returns CDR1 SGHTA and CDR2 FQGNSA. CDR3 length: 15 amino acids. CDR3 region: CASSLGDRKDTEAFF. CDR3 DNA sequence: TGTGCCAGCAGCTTAGGGGACAGGAAAGACACTGAAGCTTTCTTT.

This rearrangement joins TRBV6-1 to TRBJ1-5; D is possibly TRBD1 (6 bases). The CDR3 is made up of 14 amino acids. Per the germline V gene, CDR1 is MNHNS and CDR2 is SASEGT. With 8 bases removed from V and 4 bases from J, the gap between germline ends came to 15 bases. CDR3 sequence reads: CASEEGGVNQPQHF. CDR3 DNA sequence: TGTGCCAGCGAGGAAGGGGGGGTTAATCAGCCCCAGCATTTT.

This clone was observed a handful of times. The chain joins TRBV6-5 to TRBJ2-1, with TRBD2 matching over 8 bases. Germline V CDR1 and CDR2: MNHEY, SVGAGI. V shed 7 bases, J shed 8 bases, and the junction held 10 bases outside the gene matches. CDR3 length equals 14 residues. CDR3 residues: CASTTGGAGDEQFF. The CDR3 DNA is TGTGCCAGCACCACGGGGGGGGCGGGCGATGAGCAGTTCTTC.

This clone was counted between two and nine times. The chain carries TRBV7-2 and TRBJ1-2, with D hard to call. The CDR3 spans 14 residues. V was shortened by 5 bases and J by 4 bases, with 14 bases between the two germline ends. Looked up from germline, CDR1 is SGHTA and CDR2 is FQGNSA. CDR3 in amino acids: CASSPSWAGYGYTF. CDR3 in DNA: TGTGCCAGCAGCCCCTCGTGGGCGGGCTATGGCTACACCTTC.

The genes are TRBV7-9 and TRBJ2-1; 8 bases fit TRBD1. The length of the CDR3 is 15 residues. Germline CDR1 SEHNR, CDR2 FQNEAQ (reference sequence). Trimming cost V 8 bases and J 0 bases; bases outside gene matches: 6. CDR3 protein: CASSQGDNSYNEQFF. Written as DNA, the CDR3 is TGTGCCAGCTCACAGGGGGATAACTCCTACAATGAGCAGTTCTTC. The complete variable domain, with remaining parts taken from reference TRBV7-9 and TRBJ2-1, reads DTGVSQNPRHKITKRGQNVTFRCDPISEHNRLYWYRQTLGQGPEFLTYFQNEAQLEKSRLLSDRFSAERPKGSFSTLEIQRTEQGDSAMYLCASSQGDNSYNEQFFGPGTRLTVL.

This clone was found once. This chain links TRBV10-3 with TRBJ1-1; 9 nucleotides agree with TRBD1. J lost 5 bases, V lost 5 bases, and 6 bases had no gene match. This CDR3 region has 14 residues. The germline V gene encodes CDR1 ENHRY and CDR2 SYGVKD. CDR3 DNA: TGTGCCATCAGTCTGACAGGGGGAGGTACTGAAGCTTTCTTT. Translation: CAISLTGGGTEAFF.

The chain links TRBV7-7 to TRBJ1-3; D gene unclear. The CDR3 length is 13 residues. CDR1 SSHAT and CDR2 FNYEAQ come from the germline V gene (reference sequence). Trimming took 5 bases from V and 4 from J, leaving 9 bases between them. This CDR3 reads CASSADGGNTIYF. CDR3 nucleotide sequence: TGTGCCAGCAGCGCGGACGGCGGAAACACCATATATTTT.

This rearrangement joins TRBV30 to TRBJ2-6, with 7 nucleotides matching TRBD1. This CDR3 region has 15 residues. From germline, CDR1 is GTSNPN and CDR2 SVGIG (reference sequence). J was trimmed by 4 bases and V by 8 bases; bases with no gene match: 11. The chain's CDR3 is CAGDSGRIGANVLTF. CDR3 in DNA: TGTGCCGGGGACAGTGGTAGGATAGGGGCCAACGTCCTGACTTTC.

The chain is built from TRBV11-3 and TRBJ1-1, with D perhaps matching TRBD1 (5 bases). Germline V lookup: CDR1 SGHNT, CDR2 YENEEA. The CDR3 contains 15 residues. V was cut by 1 base and J by 0 bases, with 9 bases left in between. Written as DNA, the CDR3 is TGTGCCAGCAGCTTAGGAAAGGGGTTGAACACTGAAGCTTTCTTT. It is translated as CASSLGKGLNTEAFF.

V is TRBV9 and J is TRBJ2-7, with D possibly TRBD2 on 5 matching bases. Trimming removed 4 bases from V and 6 bases from J, with 17 bases in between. This CDR3 has 14 residues. CDR1 SGDLS and CDR2 YYNGEE come from the germline V gene. CDR3 sequence reads: CASSPLEGRSEQYF. CDR3 coding DNA: TGTGCCAGCAGCCCTCTTGAGGGTAGGAGCGAGCAGTACTTC.